The clone carrying this TCR beta chain has just a few counts. There are 18 residues in the CDR3. CDR1 is LNHDA, CDR2 SQIVND, per germline (reference sequence). Trimming took 2 bases from V and 5 from J, leaving 19 bases between them. This sample stems from a study of blood T cell repertoires in COVID-19. Libraries were prepared by immunoSEQ multiplex PCR; TCRdb keeps only in-frame clonotypes and omits some of them. The repertoire holds about 200,000 clones, with 80% to 90% as singletons. The J gene is TRBJ1-6, the V gene TRBV19; D is unresolved. The specimen sequenced was peripheral blood. This TCR derives from a man in his fifties with acute or convalescent COVID-19. For the CDR3, the DNA is TGTGCCAGTAGTATATCATGGGGAGAGGCACAGCATAATTCACCCCTCCACTTT. This sequence encodes CASSISWGEAQHNSPLHF.